What follows is one T cell receptor beta chain and its context. Its antigen remains unknown. The source of the sample is a study of vaccination and CD4 T cells after COVID-19. Study information: Cells received overlapping spike peptides from SARS-CoV-2, HCoV-NL63, HCoV-OC43 and HCoV-229E as stimulation.

The assay that was used to sequence DNA from cultured CD4+ T cells was the Oncomine TCR Beta short-read assay. Once CD4+ T cells had been cultured, genomic DNA was extracted from them. MiXCR, applied by TCRdb to the PCR reads, yields one record per CDR3 protein. The profile shows over 14,000 distinct CDR3 sequences, about 60% of them singletons. Treatment described: 10-day PBMC culture with coronavirus spike peptide pools or control peptides (ViraFEST assay). Researchers reported culturing 2 million to 2.5 million PBMCs per well with 10 IU/ml IL-2 and about 9.2 ug/ml peptide pools. This sequence originates from a human donor who had recovered from COVID-19. The material sequenced was CD4+ T cells from blood, cultured in vitro.

The CDR3 region is CASSERLFQGASSYEQYF. Written as DNA, the CDR3 is TGTGCCAGCAGTGAACGCCTCTTTCAGGGGGCGAGTTCCTACGAGCAGTACTTC. This chain joins TRBV6-1 and TRBJ2-7, with 8 positions matching TRBD1. CDR1 and CDR2 from the germline V gene are MNHNS and SASEGT. V dropped 2 bases and J dropped 1; count of bases not matched to a gene: 13. This CDR3 has 18 amino acids.